This entry concerns a single TCR beta chain. Its antigen is unidentified. These data belong to a study of T cells after yellow fever vaccination. The study made its TCR cDNA through 5'RACE template switching. That step introduced a universal primer site along with UMIs. Each CDR3 protein gets one entry after TCRdb re-called the 5' RACE reads with MiXCR. The repertoire holds 350,000 to 450,000 distinct CDR3 sequences, with 18% as singletons. The CDR3 length is 15 residues. Trimming at V came to 4 bases and at J to 0 bases, leaving 6 bases not matched to a gene. Study conclusions and caveats: Overlap between CD4 and CD8 compartments was detected for a small share of clonotypes. Weaker, the secondary response had a peak occurring faster, on day 5 versus 15. The presence of abundant clonotypes contaminating from the bulk population was possible in FACS-sorted repertoires.

This TCR was sampled from a man aged 18-30 years who received the YFV17D yellow fever vaccine. This chain links TRBV12-3 or TRBV12-4 with TRBJ2-7, with 7 positions matching TRBD2. Specimen: PBMCs, collected before the yellow fever booster vaccination. The CDR3 here is CASSYLAASSYEQYF. The CDR3 DNA sequence: TGTGCCAGCAGTTACCTAGCGGCAAGCTCCTACGAGCAGTACTTC.